This is a list of T cell receptor beta chains from one sample in a study of T cells in Graves' hyperthyroidism and ophthalmopathy. TCRdb called the multiplex PCR reads again in MiXCR, with one record for every CDR3 protein. This sample has about 420,000 distinct CDR3 sequences, with about a sixth found just once. The sequenced sample consisted of blood. These receptors all stem from a woman aged 18-29 years with Graves' hyperthyroidism. Each CDR3 is given with its conserved first and last residue. The order of the fields is CDR3 length, V gene, D gene, J gene, clone size, CDR3 protein, CDR3 DNA. The D gene is left open where the match is weak. The listing skips clone size in some rows; elsewhere it reads once, few, many or a size class.

15	TRBV7-9	NA	TRBJ2-2	NA	CASSRSLGPTGELFF	TGTGCCAGCAGCCGTAGCCTCGGGCCTACCGGGGAGCTGTTTTTT
15	TRBV7-9	TRBD1	TRBJ1-1	NA	CASSSIFPQGAEAFF	TGTGCCAGCAGCTCGATCTTTCCACAGGGGGCTGAAGCTTTCTTT
14	TRBV28	NA	TRBJ1-2	many	CASSLPGFNYGYTF	TGTGCCAGTAGTTTACCAGGGTTTAACTATGGCTACACCTTC
15	TRBV7-3	NA	TRBJ2-1	NA	CASSLTGPDDNEQFF	TGTGCCAGCAGCTTAACCGGCCCCGATGACAATGAGCAGTTCTTC
16	TRBV27	TRBD1	TRBJ2-6	NA	CASSFEGAAGANVLTF	TGTGCCAGCAGTTTTGAGGGGGCGGCTGGGGCCAACGTCCTGACTTTC
18	TRBV7-9	TRBD2	TRBJ2-1	NA	CASSLALGREGRDAEQFF	TGTGCCAGCAGCTTAGCGCTCGGGCGGGAGGGCCGAGATGCGGAGCAGTTCTTC
18	TRBV10-2	TRBD2	TRBJ2-3	few	CASSDRRLAGGLTDTQYF	TGCGCCAGCAGTGACCGGCGACTAGCGGGAGGGCTAACAGATACGCAGTATTTT
15	TRBV10-2	NA	TRBJ1-2	few	CASSESGRENYGYTF	TGCGCCAGCAGTGAGTCAGGCAGGGAGAACTATGGCTACACCTTC
15	TRBV28	NA	TRBJ2-7	many	CASSFSGVFSYEQYF	TGTGCCAGCAGTTTTTCAGGGGTATTCTCCTACGAGCAGTACTTC
16	TRBV5-1	NA	TRBJ1-1	many	CASSRSVRDKNTEAFF	TGCGCCAGCAGCAGGTCGGTCCGGGATAAGAACACTGAAGCTTTCTTT
15	TRBV11-1	NA	TRBJ2-5	many	CASSFLPTGQETQYF	TGTGCCAGCAGCTTCCTACCGACAGGCCAAGAGACCCAGTACTTC
17	TRBV4-2	NA	TRBJ1-4	NA	CASSQEGATKGGEKLFF	TGTGCCAGCAGCCAAGAGGGGGCAACGAAGGGAGGTGAAAAACTGTTTTTT
13	TRBV27	NA	TRBJ1-1	many	CASSYREWTEAFF	TGTGCCAGCAGCTACAGGGAGTGGACTGAAGCTTTCTTT
15	TRBV4-3	NA	TRBJ2-3	NA	CASSQGGTWTDTQYF	TGCGCCAGCAGCCAAGGCGGGACCTGGACAGATACGCAGTATTTT
14	TRBV12-5	NA	TRBJ2-1	many	CASASGEGHNEQFF	TGTGCTAGTGCTTCGGGAGAGGGTCACAATGAGCAGTTCTTC
14	TRBV20-1	TRBD1	TRBJ2-1	many	CSALQGRTYNEQFF	TGCAGTGCTCTACAGGGGAGAACCTACAATGAGCAGTTCTTC
16	TRBV7-9	TRBD2	TRBJ2-1	NA	CASSLVGGGAFNEQFF	TGTGCCAGCAGCTTAGTCGGCGGGGGGGCGTTCAATGAGCAGTTCTTC
14	TRBV28	TRBD1	TRBJ1-6	NA	CATGTAPFNSPLHF	TGTGCCACCGGGACAGCTCCCTTTAATTCACCCCTCCACTTT
14	TRBV7-9	NA	TRBJ2-5	NA	CASSLDRVQETRYF	TGTGCCAGCAGCTTAGATCGGGTTCAAGAGACCCGGTACTTC